This T cell receptor beta chain came from a study of T-cell memory formation after mild COVID-19. Study-wide results and caveats: Clones that contracted from day 15 to 85 had balanced CD4/CD8; later expanders were CD4+ biased. CD4+ contracting clones were found mainly in CM and EM, and CD8+ ones in EMRA.

A word on this clonotype: The antigen remains unidentified.

CDR1 is SGDLS and CDR2 is YYNGEE in the germline V gene. V was pared by 4 bases and J by 3 bases, with 9 bases between. The CDR3 is made up of 13 amino acids. MiXCR, applied by TCRdb to the 5' RACE reads, yields one record per CDR3 protein. The sample carries about 130,000 distinct CDR3 sequences, about 15% recorded once. The sequenced sample was PBMCs or a T cell subset sorted from them (not recorded which). The chain joins TRBV9 to TRBJ2-3, with D perhaps being TRBD1 or TRBD2 (5 bases each). The receptor comes from an adult woman who had mild COVID-19 (a few samples of this study predate the infection). Cell type and time point are not known. The CDR3 sequence is CASSTGTTDTQYF. The CDR3 DNA reads TGTGCCAGCAGCACCGGGACGACAGATACGCAGTATTTT. Combining the CDR3 with reference TRBV9 and TRBJ2-3 gives the whole variable domain DSGVTQTPKHLITATGQRVTLRCSPRSGDLSVYWYQQSLDQGLQFLIQYYNGEERAKGNILERFSAQQFPDLHSELNLSSLELGDSALYFCASSTGTTDTQYFGPGTRLTVL.